The source of this T cell receptor (beta chain) is a study of CD8+ T cells in alopecia areata. The study's findings and limits: Clonality in lesional scalp, especially alopecia totalis/universalis, exceeded that of normal scalp.

The V gene's germline CDR1 is MRHNA and CDR2 SNTAGT. The CDR3 has 15 amino acids. J lost 4 bases, V lost 3 bases, and 6 bases had no gene match. Treatment defined: oral pan-JAK inhibitor, 5-10 mg twice daily. RNA was isolated and reverse transcribed to cDNA, the sequencing template. Produced via immunoSEQ multiplex PCR; TCRdb's table is partial and in-frame only. Here the sample spans roughly 200,000 clones, approximately 55% being singletons. This clone was recorded a few times. Its antigen is not identified. Specimen: CD8+ T cells sorted from blood, collected at week 24, from a patient treated with tofacitinib. V gene TRBV6-4 combines with J gene TRBJ2-7; 10 bases align to TRBD1. The receptor was isolated from a human donor with alopecia areata. The CDR3 DNA is TGTGCCAGCAGTGAAGGGACAGGGGCGATATACGAGCAGTACTTC. This gives the protein CASSEGTGAIYEQYF.